These T cell receptor beta chains were read from a single sample in a study of T cells in tuberculosis. The method was immunoSEQ multiplex PCR; TCRdb's version includes in-frame clones alone and lacks a portion of them. Here the sample spans tens of thousands of clones, just over 90% being singletons. The sample was PBMCs, taken at tuberculosis diagnosis. Receptors were obtained from an adult with tuberculosis. The conserved cysteine and the conserved F or W are not part of the CDR3 here. The order of the fields is CDR3 length, J gene, V gene, CDR3 protein.

17,TRBJ1-4,TRBV19,ASTGDRGGLGSVNEKLF
14,TRBJ2-5,TRBV25-1,ASSELAGVTRETQY
11,TRBJ2-7,TRBV6-5,ASSYDRRDEQY
10,TRBJ1-1,TRBV9,ASSVLNTEAF
15,TRBJ2-1,TRBV5-1,ASSTDRLRSSYNEQF
12,TRBJ2-7,TRBV4-1,ASSQDMGSYEQY
13,TRBJ2-4,TRBV27,ASSPGTPAKNIQY
18,TRBJ2-3,TRBV19,ASSIFVVSGGAQGTDTQY
13,TRBJ1-4,TRBV27,ASMTGLRTNEKLF
14,TRBJ1-2,TRBV5-1,ASSTADRVVPYGYT
11,TRBJ1-1,TRBV9,ASSPTGQKEAF
10,TRBJ1-2,TRBV30,AWSVSQRGYT
10,TRBJ2-1,TRBV2,ASSDDFNGEF
11,TRBJ2-7,TRBV5-6,ASSGGAGNGQY
16,TRBJ2-1,TRBV23-1,ASSQSRGGLAWGDEQF
13,TRBJ2-1,TRBV15,ATSRDRTVLNEQF
13,TRBJ1-2,TRBV29-1,SVSEVERPNYGYT
14,TRBJ2-3,TRBV11-2,ASSLGFAVSTDTQY
12,TRBJ2-7,TRBV6-5,ASSVTGLGYEQY
15,TRBJ2-2,TRBV5-1,ASSLATAGFNTGELF
13,TRBJ2-1,TRBV6-5,ASSHSGLAGGEQF
13,TRBJ1-1,TRBV18,ASSPVVYLGTEAF
10,TRBJ1-2,TRBV25-1,ASTPGSGGYT
12,TRBJ1-4,TRBV27,ASRLQGTNEKLF
11,TRBJ1-3,TRBV28,ATLSPSGNTIY
13,TRBJ2-1,TRBV7-3,ASSLSGSSYNEQF
12,TRBJ1-2,TRBV4-3,ASSQDDQNYGYT
13,TRBJ2-7,TRBV6-1,AIEPRDTREYEQY
17,TRBJ2-5,TRBV18,ASSPHERVTGQGEETQY
12,TRBJ1-5,TRBV28,ASRLRGLNQPQH
10,TRBJ2-2,TRBV7-3,ATLSNTGELF
13,TRBJ2-2,TRBV5-1,ASSLDQGDTGELF
15,TRBJ2-1,TRBV4-3,ASSEDGAGGFPVEQF